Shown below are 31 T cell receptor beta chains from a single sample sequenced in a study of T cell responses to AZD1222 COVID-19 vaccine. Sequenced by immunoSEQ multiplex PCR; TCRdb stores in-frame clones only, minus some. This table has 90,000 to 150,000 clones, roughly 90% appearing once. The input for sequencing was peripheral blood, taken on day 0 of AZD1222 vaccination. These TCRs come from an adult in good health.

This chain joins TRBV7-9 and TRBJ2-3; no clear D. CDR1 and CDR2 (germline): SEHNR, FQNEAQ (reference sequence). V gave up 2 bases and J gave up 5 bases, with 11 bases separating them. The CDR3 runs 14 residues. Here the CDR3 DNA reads TGTGCCAGCAGCTTAACCCGCCAGGAAGATACGCAGTATTTT. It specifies CASSLTRQEDTQYF. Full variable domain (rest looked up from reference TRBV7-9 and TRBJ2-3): DTGVSQNPRHKITKRGQNVTFRCDPISEHNRLYWYRQTLGQGPEFLTYFQNEAQLEKSRLLSDRFSAERPKGSFSTLEIQRTEQGDSAMYLCASSLTRQEDTQYFGPGTRLTVL.

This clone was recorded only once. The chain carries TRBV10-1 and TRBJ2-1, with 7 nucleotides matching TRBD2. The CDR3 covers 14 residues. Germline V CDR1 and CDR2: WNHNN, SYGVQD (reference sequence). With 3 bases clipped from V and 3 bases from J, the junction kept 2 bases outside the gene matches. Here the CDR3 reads CASSDRDYYNEQFF. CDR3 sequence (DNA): TGCGCCAGCAGTGACCGGGACTACTACAATGAGCAGTTCTTC.

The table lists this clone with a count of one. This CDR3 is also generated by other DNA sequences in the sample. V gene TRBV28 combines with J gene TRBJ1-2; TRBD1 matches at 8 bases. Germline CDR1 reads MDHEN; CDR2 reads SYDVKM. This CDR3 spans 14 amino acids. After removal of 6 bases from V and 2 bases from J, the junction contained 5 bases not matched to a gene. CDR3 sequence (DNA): TGTGCCAGCAGCACTGGACAGGGCAACTATGGCTACACCTTC. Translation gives CASSTGQGNYGYTF.

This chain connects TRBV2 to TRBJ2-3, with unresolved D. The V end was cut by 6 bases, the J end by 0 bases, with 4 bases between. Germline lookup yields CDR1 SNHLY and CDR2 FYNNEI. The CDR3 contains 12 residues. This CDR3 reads CASSRSTDTQYF. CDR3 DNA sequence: TGTGCCAGCAGCAGAAGCACAGATACGCAGTATTTT.

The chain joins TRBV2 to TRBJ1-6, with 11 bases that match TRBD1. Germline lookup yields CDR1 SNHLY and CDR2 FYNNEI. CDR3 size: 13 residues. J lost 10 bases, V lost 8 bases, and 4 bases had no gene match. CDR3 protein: CASSGQGESPLHF. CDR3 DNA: TGTGCCAGCTCGGGACAGGGGGAATCACCCCTCCACTTT.

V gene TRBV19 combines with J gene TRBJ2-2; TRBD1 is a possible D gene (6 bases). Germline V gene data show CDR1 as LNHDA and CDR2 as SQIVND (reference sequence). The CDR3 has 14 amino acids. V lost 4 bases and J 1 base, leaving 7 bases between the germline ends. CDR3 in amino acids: CASSTGQNTGELFF. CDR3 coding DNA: TGTGCCAGTAGTACGGGACAGAACACCGGGGAGCTGTTTTTT.

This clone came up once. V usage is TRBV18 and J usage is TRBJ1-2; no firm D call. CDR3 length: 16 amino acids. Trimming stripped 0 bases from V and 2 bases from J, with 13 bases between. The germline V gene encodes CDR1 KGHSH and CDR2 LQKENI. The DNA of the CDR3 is TGTGCCAGCTCACCACCCAGGAGGAAGGGAAACTATGGCTACACCTTC. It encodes CASSPPRRKGNYGYTF.

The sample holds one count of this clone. The CDR3 here is CAIQGHLGANQPQHF. DNA of the CDR3: TGTGCCATCCAGGGACACTTGGGGGCCAATCAGCCCCAGCATTTT. The chain couples TRBV19 to TRBJ1-5; D is possibly TRBD1 (6 bases). Trimming took off 10 bases at V and 3 bases at J, with 19 bases between the two ends. The CDR3 spans 15 residues. CDR1 and CDR2 (germline): LNHDA, SQIVND (reference sequence).

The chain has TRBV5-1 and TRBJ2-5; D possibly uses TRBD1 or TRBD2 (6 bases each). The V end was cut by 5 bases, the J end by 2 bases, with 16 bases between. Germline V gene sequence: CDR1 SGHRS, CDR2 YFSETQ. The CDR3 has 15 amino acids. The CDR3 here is CASSLLGGRQETQYF. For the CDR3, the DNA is TGCGCCAGCAGTCTGCTCGGGGGCCGACAAGAGACCCAGTACTTC.

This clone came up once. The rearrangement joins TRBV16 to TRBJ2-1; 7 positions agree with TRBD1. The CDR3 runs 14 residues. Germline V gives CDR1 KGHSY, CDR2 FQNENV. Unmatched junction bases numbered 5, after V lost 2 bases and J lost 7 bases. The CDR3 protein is CASSQDRVGNEQFF. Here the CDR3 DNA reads TGTGCCAGCAGCCAAGACAGGGTAGGGAATGAGCAGTTCTTC.

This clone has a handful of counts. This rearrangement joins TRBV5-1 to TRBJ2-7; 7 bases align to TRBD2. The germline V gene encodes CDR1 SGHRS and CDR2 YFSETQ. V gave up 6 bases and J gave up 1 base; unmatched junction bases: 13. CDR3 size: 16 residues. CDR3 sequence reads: CASTRGVREASYEQYF. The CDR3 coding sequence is TGCGCCAGCACCCGGGGGGTCAGGGAGGCTTCCTACGAGCAGTACTTC.

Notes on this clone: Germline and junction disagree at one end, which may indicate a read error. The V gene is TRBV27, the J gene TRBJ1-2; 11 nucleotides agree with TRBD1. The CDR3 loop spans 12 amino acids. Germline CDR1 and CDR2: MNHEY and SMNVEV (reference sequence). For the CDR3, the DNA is TGTGCCAGCAGTCCCCGGACAGGGGGCTGCACCTTC. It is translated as CASSPRTGGCTF.

Here the CDR3 DNA reads TGCGCCAGCAGACTAGCGGAGACTTACAATGAGCAGTTCTTC. Translated: CASRLAETYNEQFF. This rearrangement joins TRBV5-1 to TRBJ2-1; 8 positions agree with TRBD2. The trim removed 5 bases at V and 4 bases at J, leaving 5 bases unmatched. Germline values: CDR1 SGHRS, CDR2 YFSETQ. This CDR3 has 14 amino acids.

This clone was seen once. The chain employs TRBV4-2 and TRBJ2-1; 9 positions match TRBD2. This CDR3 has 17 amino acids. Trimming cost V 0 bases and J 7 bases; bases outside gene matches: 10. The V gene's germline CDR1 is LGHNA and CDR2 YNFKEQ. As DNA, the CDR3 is TGTGCCAGCAGCCAAGATGGGGCTAGCGGGGTTAGGAATGAGCAGTTCTTC. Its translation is CASSQDGASGVRNEQFF.

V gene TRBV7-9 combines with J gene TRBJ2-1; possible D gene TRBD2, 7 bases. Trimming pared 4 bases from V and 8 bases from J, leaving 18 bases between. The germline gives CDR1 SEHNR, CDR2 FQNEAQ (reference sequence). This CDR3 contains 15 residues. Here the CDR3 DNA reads TGTGCCAGCAGCTCGGGGAGGGGGGAGTACGATGAGCAGTTCTTC. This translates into CASSSGRGEYDEQFF.

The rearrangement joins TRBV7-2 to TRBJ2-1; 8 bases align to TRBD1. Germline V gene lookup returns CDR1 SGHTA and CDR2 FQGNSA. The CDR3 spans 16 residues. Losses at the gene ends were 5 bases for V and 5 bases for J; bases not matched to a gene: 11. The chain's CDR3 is CASSTYRGVLDNEQFF. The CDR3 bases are TGTGCCAGCAGCACCTACAGGGGGGTTTTAGACAATGAGCAGTTCTTC.

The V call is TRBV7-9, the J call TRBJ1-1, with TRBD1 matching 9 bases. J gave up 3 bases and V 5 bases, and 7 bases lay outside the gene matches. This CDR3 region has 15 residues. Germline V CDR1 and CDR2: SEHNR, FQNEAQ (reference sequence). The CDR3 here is CASSNPGTGHTEAFF. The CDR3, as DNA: TGTGCCAGCAGCAATCCCGGGACAGGGCACACTGAAGCTTTCTTT.

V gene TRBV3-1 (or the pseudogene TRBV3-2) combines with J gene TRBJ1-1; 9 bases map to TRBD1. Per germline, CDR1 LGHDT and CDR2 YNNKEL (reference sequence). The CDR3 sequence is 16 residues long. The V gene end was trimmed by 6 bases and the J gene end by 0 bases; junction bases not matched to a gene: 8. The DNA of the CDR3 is TGTGCCAGCAGTCTAGGACAGGGGCCACTGAACACTGAAGCTTTCTTT. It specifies CASSLGQGPLNTEAFF.

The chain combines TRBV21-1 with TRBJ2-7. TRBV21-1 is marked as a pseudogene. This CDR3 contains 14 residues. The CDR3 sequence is CASIPPGEGNEQYF. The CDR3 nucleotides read TGTGCCAGCATCCCTCCTGGGGAAGGGAACGAGCAGTACTTC.

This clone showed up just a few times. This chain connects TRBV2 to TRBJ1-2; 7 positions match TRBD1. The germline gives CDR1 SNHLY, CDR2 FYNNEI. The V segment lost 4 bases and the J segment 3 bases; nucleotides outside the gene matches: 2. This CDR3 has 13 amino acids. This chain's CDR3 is CASSAGTDYGYTF. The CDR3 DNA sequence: TGTGCCAGCAGTGCCGGGACAGACTATGGCTACACCTTC.

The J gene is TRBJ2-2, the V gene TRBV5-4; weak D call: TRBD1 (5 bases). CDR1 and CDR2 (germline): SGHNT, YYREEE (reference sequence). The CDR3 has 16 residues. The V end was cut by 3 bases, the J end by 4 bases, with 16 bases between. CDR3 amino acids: CASSSPQGWGTGELFF. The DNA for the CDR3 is TGTGCCAGCAGCTCGCCGCAGGGTTGGGGCACCGGGGAGCTGTTTTTT.

The CDR3 sequence: CSARALNTEAFF. The CDR3 coding sequence is TGCAGCGCCCGGGCTCTTAACACTGAAGCTTTCTTT. The V and J genes are TRBV29-1 and TRBJ1-1; D unclear. The CDR3 loop spans 12 amino acids. The V gene lost 7 bases and the J gene lost 2 bases, with 11 bases spanning the gap. The germline CDR1 and CDR2 sequences are SQVTM and ANQGSEA.

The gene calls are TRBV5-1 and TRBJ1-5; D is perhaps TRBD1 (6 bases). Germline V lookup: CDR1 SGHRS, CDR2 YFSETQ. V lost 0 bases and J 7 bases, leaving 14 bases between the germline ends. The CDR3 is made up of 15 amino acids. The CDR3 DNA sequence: TGCGCCAGCAGCTTGGTTCCGGGACAAAAACAGCCCCAGCATTTT. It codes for CASSLVPGQKQPQHF.

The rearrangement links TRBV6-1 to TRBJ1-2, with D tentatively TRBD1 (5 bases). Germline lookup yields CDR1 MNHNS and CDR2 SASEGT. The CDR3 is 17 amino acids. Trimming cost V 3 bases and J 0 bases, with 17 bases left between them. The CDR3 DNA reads TGTGCCAGCAGTGAGGGGGGACGATACGAAGCTAACTATGGCTACACCTTC. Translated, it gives CASSEGGRYEANYGYTF.

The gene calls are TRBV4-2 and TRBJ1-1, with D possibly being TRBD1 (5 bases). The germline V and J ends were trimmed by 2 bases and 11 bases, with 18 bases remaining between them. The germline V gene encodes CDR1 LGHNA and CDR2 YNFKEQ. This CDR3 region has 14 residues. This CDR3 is CASSQSEGSGAAFF. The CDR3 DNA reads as TGTGCCAGCAGCCAATCGGAGGGGTCTGGGGCGGCTTTCTTT.

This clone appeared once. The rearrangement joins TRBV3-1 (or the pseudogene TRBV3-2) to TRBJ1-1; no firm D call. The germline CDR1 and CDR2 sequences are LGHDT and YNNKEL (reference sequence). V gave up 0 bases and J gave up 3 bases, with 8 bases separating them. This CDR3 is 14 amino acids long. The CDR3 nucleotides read TGTGCCAGCAGCCAAGATTCAAGGGACACTGAAGCTTTCTTT. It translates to CASSQDSRDTEAFF.

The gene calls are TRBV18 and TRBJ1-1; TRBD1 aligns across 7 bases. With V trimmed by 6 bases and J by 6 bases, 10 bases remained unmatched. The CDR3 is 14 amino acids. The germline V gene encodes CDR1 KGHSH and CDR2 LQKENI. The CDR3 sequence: CASSRGYGRSEAFF. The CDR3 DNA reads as TGTGCCAGCTCCAGGGGGTACGGTAGGTCTGAAGCTTTCTTT.

CDR3 DNA: TGTGCCAGCTCCCGACAAGAGACCCAGTACTTC. This encodes CASSRQETQYF. The rearrangement joins TRBV18 to TRBJ2-5; unclear D gene. V gave up 6 bases and J gave up 2 bases, with 4 bases separating them. Germline lookup yields CDR1 KGHSH and CDR2 LQKENI. The CDR3 totals 11 residues.

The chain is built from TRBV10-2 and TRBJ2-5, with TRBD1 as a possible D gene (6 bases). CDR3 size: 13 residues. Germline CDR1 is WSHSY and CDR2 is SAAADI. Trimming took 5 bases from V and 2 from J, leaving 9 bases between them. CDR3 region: CASSQQGQETQYF. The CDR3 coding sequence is TGCGCCAGCAGTCAGCAGGGGCAAGAGACCCAGTACTTC.

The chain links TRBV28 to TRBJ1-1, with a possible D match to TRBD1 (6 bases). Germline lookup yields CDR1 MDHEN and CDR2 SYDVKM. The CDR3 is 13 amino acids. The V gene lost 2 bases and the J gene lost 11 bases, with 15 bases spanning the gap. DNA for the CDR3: TGTGCCAGCAGTTTAGGTAGGGGGGGGAAGGCTTTCTTT. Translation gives CASSLGRGGKAFF.

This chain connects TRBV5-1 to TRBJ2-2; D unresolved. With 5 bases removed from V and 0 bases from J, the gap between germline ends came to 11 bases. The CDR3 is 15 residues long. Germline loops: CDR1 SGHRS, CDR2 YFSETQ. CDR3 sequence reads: CASSLNGPNTGELFF. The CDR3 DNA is TGCGCCAGCAGTCTGAACGGGCCGAACACCGGGGAGCTGTTTTTT.